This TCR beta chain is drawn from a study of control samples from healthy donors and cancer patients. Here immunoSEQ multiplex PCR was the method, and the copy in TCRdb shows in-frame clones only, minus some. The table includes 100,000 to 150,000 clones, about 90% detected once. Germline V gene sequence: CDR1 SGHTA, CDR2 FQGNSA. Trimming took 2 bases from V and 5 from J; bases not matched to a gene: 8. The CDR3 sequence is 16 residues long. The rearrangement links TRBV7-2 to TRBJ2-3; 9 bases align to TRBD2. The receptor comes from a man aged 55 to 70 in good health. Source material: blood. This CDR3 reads CASSLLAGGPGDTQYF. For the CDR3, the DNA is TGTGCCAGCAGCTTATTGGCGGGGGGGCCGGGAGATACGCAGTATTTT. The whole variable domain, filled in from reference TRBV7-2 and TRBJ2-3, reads GAGVSQSPSNKVTEKGKDVELRCDPISGHTALYWYRQSLGQGLEFLIYFQGNSAPDKSGLPSDRFSAERTGGSVSTLTIQRTQQEDSAVYLCASSLLAGGPGDTQYFGPGTRLTVL.